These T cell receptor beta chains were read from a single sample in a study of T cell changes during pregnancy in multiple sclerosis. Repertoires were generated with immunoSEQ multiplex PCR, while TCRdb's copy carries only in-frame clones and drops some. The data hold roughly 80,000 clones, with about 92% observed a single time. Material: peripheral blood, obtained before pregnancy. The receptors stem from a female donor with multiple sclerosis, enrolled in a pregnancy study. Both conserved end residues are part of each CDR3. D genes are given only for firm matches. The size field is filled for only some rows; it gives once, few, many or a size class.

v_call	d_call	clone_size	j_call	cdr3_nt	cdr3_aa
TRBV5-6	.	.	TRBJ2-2	TGTGCCAGCAGCTTGGGCACCTTCGGGGGGGAGCTGTTTTTT	CASSLGTFGGELFF
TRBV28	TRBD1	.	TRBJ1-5	TGTGCCAGCAGTAGATACCGGGACAGTGGACTTTTGCGGGACAATCAGCCCCAGCATTTT	CASSRYRDSGLLRDNQPQHF
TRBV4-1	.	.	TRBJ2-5	TGCGCCAGCAGCCAAGGAGGCTCGGGGGGCGAGACCCAGTACTTC	CASSQGGSGGETQYF
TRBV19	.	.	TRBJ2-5	TGTGCCAGTAGTACCTGGAGCCTGGAGACCCAGTACTTC	CASSTWSLETQYF
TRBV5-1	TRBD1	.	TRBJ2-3	TGCGCCAGCAGCCCGTGGCCGACAGGGGGCGGATCAGATACGCAGTATTTT	CASSPWPTGGGSDTQYF
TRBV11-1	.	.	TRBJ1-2	TGTGCCAGCAGCCCATCCGGGACAACTAGGGAGGGCTACACCTTC	CASSPSGTTREGYTF
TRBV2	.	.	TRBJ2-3	TGTGCCAGCAGTGGGAGTGGGAGTACGCAGTATTTT	CASSGSGSTQYF
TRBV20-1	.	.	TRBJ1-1	TGCAGTGCTGCCAGAGAAGCTTTCTTT	CSAAREAFF
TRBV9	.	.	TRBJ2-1	TGTGCCAGCAGCGTAGGTGGGAGGCCTCCTGACGAGCAGTTCTTC	CASSVGGRPPDEQFF
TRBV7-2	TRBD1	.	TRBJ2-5	TGTGCCAGCAGCCTCGGGACAGGACCTCAAGAGACCCAGTACTTC	CASSLGTGPQETQYF
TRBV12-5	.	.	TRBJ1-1	TGTGCTAGTGGTTTGGGTAACTCCCTGAACACTGAAGCTTTCTTT	CASGLGNSLNTEAFF
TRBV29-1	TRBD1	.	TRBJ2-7	TGCAGCGTTGAAGACGACCAAGGGACAGGCATTATTTACGAGCAGTACTTC	CSVEDDQGTGIIYEQYF
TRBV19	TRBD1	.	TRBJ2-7	TGTGCCAGTAGCTACAGGGGGCTGTCCTACGAGCAGTACTTC	CASSYRGLSYEQYF
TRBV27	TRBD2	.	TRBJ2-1	TGTGCCAGCAGTCCCCGAATAGCGGGAGGTAATGAGCAGTTCTTC	CASSPRIAGGNEQFF
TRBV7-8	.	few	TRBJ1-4	TGTGCCAGCAGCTTAGGAGGGCCGGCTAATGAAAAACTGTTTTTT	CASSLGGPANEKLFF
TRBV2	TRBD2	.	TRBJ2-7	TGTGCCAGCAGTACCGGGACTACCTACGAGCAGTACTTC	CASSTGTTYEQYF
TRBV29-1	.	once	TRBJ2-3	TGCAGCGTTGACCCTTCAGATACGCAGTATTTT	CSVDPSDTQYF
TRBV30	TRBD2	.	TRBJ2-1	TGTGCCTGGGACCTAGCGGGGACTTACAATGAGCAGTTCTTC	CAWDLAGTYNEQFF
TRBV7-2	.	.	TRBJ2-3	TGTGCCAGCAGCCTTCCTACTTCAGATACGCAGTATTTT	CASSLPTSDTQYF
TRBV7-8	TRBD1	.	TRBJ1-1	TGTGCCAGCAGCTTAGCCCCAGGGGGAGGGAACACTGAAGCTTTCTTT	CASSLAPGGGNTEAFF
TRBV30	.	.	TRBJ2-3	TGTGCCTGGCTATCGGGACTGCGAACTAGCACAGATACGCAGTATTTT	CAWLSGLRTSTDTQYF
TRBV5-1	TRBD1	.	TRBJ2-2	TGCGCCAGCAGACTTTTTGGGACAGGGAACACCGGGGAGCTGTTTTTT	CASRLFGTGNTGELFF
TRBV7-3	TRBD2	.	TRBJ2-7	TGTGCCAGCAGCTTCGGACTAGCTGTACCCTACGAGCAGTACTTC	CASSFGLAVPYEQYF
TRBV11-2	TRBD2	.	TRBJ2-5	TGTGCCAGCAGCTTAGGGACTAGCGGGAGAGGCCAAGAGACCCAGTACTTC	CASSLGTSGRGQETQYF
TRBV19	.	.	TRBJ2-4	TGTGCCAGTAGTCCAGAGACAGGCCCGTTAGCCAAAAACATTCAGTACTTC	CASSPETGPLAKNIQYF
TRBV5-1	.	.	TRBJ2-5	TGCGCCAGCAGCCAACAAGAGACCCAGTACTTC	CASSQQETQYF